The entry below describes one T cell receptor (beta chain). Germline V lookup: CDR1 SGHDT, CDR2 YYEEEE. V was shortened by 1 base and J by 1 base, with 5 bases between the two germline ends. The CDR3 length is 14 residues. The protocol was immunoSEQ multiplex PCR, while the TCRdb copy is restricted to in-frame clones and leaves out a portion. Of tens of thousands of clones in the sample, 80% to 90% were seen once. The data were taken from a study of OX40 agonist ivuxolimab in advanced cancers. The sequences come from CD4+ or CD8+ T cells sorted from blood, collected in a trial of the OX40 agonist ivuxolimab. The receptor's source is an adult with an advanced solid tumor such as melanoma, head and neck, liver or kidney cancer. The chain couples TRBV5-6 to TRBJ2-2; D remains ambiguous. CDR3 protein: CASSLNKNTGELFF. CDR3 DNA sequence: TGTGCCAGCAGCTTGAACAAGAACACCGGGGAGCTGTTTTTT.